This T cell receptor (beta chain) comes out of a study of blood T cell repertoires in COVID-19. Assay used: immunoSEQ multiplex PCR; TCRdb lists only in-frame clones, some missing. Of hundreds of thousands of clones in the sample, roughly 91% were seen once. A single count supports this clone. The CDR3 has 13 amino acids. Germline assignment: CDR1 MNHEY and CDR2 SVGAGI. V was pared by 2 bases and J by 4 bases, with 8 bases between. The sample taken for sequencing was PBMCs or T cells enriched from blood (not recorded which). This chain connects TRBV6-5 to TRBJ1-2; weak D call: TRBD1 (6 bases). The origin of this receptor is a woman in her 30s with acute COVID-19. The CDR3, as DNA: TGTGCCAGCAGTTACACGGACAGCTATGGCTACACCTTC. Its protein is CASSYTDSYGYTF.